The following is a TCR beta chain sequence with its context. This sample was included in a study of CD8 T cells in Susac syndrome. The V and J ends lost 4 bases and 6 bases, in that order; junction bases with no gene match: 5. CDR3 length equals 15 residues. TEMRA cells were FACS-enriched, with CD8+ and CD4+ T cells isolated negatively. An input of roughly 0.45 to 1 ug of RNA was subjected to reverse transcription using random hexamers. immunoSEQ multiplex PCR amplified TCR beta CDR3 across 54 Vbeta, 13 Jbeta. Each CDR3 protein gets one entry after TCRdb re-called the immunoSEQ multiplex PCR reads with MiXCR. The table shows approximately 190,000 distinct CDR3 sequences, with approximately 95% occurring only once.

Material for sequencing was CD8+ T cells from PBMCs. V is TRBV12-3 or TRBV12-4 and J is TRBJ2-1; 11 positions agree with TRBD2. The sequence came from a human donor with Susac syndrome. The CDR3 spells CASSYSGGAPNEQFF. The CDR3 DNA follows: TGTGCCAGCAGTTATAGCGGGGGGGCTCCCAATGAGCAGTTCTTC.